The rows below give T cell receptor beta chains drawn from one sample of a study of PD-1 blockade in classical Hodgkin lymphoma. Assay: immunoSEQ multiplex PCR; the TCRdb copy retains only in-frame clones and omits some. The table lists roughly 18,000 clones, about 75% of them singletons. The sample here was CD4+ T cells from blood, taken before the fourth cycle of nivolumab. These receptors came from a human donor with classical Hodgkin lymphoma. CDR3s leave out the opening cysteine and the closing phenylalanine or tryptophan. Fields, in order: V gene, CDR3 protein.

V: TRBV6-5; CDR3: ASSSGQIISGNTIY
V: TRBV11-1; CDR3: ASSLATSVNEQF
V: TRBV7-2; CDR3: ASILRAGGSYEQY
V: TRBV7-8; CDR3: ASSLGTGVVNQPQH
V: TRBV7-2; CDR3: ASKEGWTGELF
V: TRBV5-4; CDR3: ASSLDRGRAF
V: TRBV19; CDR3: ASRGSNTGELF
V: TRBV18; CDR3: ASSYNRVGEQF
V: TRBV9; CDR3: ASSGGAGSSYEQY
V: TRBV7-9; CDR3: ASSLVFGQGYDYEQY
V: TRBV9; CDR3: ASSRGGRATDTQY
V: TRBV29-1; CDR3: SVSAWRGSASYNEQF
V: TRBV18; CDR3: ASSTTGAPYEQY
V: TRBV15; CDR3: ATSTGRVGEKLF
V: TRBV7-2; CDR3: ASSSRVLAGAQTQY
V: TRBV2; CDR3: ASKQDTAGSDGYT
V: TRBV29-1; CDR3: SVERDRGGTDTQY
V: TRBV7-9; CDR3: ASSLAGKAEAF
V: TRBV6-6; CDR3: ASSTGTAFNQPQH
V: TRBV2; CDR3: ASSEEGVGGYT
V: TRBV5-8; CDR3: ASSKDGNQPQH
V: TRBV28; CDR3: ASSRQGPFYNEQF
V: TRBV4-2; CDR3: ASSQDWSAGYDSDTQY
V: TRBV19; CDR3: ASSIDNGILGGNVLT
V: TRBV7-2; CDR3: ASRAQGWNTEAF
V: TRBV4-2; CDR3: ASSQERTGTRAF
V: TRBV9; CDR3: ASSATGGNIQY
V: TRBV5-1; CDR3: ASSLSSGKNKQF
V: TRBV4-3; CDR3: ASSQDFNSPLH
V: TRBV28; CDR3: ASTLPGTENTEAF
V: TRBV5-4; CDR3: ASKESGGAKNIQY
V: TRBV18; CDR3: ASSPVRIVSYQETQY
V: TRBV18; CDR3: ASSPLRQDGYT
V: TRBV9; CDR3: ASSVGVGLHQETQY
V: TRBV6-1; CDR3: ASSDGQGYNQPQH
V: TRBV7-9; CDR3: ASSPFGRGGFNEQF
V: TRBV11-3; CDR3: ASSRGQETQY
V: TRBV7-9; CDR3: ASSRTGQGADTQY
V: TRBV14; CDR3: ASSQNIAREQF
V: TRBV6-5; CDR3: ASSPSGRVTYEQY
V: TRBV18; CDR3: ASSRYVAGVGNEQF
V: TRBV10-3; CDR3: AISGTGMFSGANVLT
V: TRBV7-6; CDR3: ASSLVSPQSPMLAGRTDTQY
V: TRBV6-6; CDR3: ASMRRGTDTEAF
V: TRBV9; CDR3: ASSARLGTTTGELF
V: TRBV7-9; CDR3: ASSLDSFSEKLF
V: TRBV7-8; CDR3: ASRHSSGANVLT
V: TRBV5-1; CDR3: ASSGTGGYNSPLH
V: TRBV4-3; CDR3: ASSQGITSGAKYEQY
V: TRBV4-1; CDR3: ASSQTRASEQF
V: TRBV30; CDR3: AWRKQGARKLF
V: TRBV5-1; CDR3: ASSLDLSSYNEQF
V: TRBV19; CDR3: ASSNKFKGADIQY
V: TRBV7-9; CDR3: ASSPTGGRHGYT
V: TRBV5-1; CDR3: ASSFGGSFGNEKLF